This T cell receptor beta chain came from a study of response to subunit inactivated influenza vaccine. Study-wide results and limits: Authors suggested each seasonal flu vaccination may recruit only limited numbers of new T cells.

The CDR3 sequence is 12 residues long. Germline loops: CDR1 SGHDT, CDR2 YYEEEE. The V end was cut by 3 bases, the J end by 7 bases, with 11 bases between. TCRdb reanalysed the RT-PCR reads using MiXCR and keeps one entry per CDR3 protein. The table shows under 850,000 distinct CDR3 sequences, with around 18% occurring only once. Only a few counts were recorded for this clonotype. Its target is not known. This material consisted of PBMCs from blood, taken less than 6 days after vaccination. This TCR was sampled from a man aged 45 to 65 who received an inactivated influenza vaccine. The chain combines TRBV5-6 with TRBJ2-7, with D hard to call. The DNA for the CDR3 is TGTGCCAGCAGCTCCTACCTGGGGGAGCAGTACTTC. Protein: CASSSYLGEQYF. Full variable domain (missing parts from reference TRBV5-6 and TRBJ2-7): DAGVTQSPTHLIKTRGQQVTLRCSPKSGHDTVSWYQQALGQGPQFIFQYYEEEERQRGNFPDRFSGHQFPNYSSELNVNALLLGDSALYLCASSSYLGEQYFGPGTRLTVT.